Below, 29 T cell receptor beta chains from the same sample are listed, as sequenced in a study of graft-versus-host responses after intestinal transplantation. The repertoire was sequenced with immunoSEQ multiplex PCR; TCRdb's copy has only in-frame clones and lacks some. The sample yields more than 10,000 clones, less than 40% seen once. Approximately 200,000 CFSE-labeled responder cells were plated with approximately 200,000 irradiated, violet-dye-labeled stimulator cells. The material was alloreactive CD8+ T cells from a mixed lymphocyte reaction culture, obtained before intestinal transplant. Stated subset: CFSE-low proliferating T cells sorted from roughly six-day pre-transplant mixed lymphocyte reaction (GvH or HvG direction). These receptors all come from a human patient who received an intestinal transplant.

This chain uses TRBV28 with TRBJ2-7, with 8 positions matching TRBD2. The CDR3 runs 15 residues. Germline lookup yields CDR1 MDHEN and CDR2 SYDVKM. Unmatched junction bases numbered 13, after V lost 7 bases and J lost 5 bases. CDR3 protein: CASKWVAGKRNEQYF. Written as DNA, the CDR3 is TGTGCCAGCAAGTGGGTAGCGGGAAAGAGAAACGAGCAGTACTTC.

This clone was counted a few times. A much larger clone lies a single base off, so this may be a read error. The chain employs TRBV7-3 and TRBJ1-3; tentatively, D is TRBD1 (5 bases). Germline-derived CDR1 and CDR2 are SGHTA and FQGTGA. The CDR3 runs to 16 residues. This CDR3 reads CASSLSRLGTGNNIYF. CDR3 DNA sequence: TGTGCCAGCAGCCTAAGTAGATTGGGGACTGGAAACAACATATATTTT.

The CDR3 sequence: CASSDGENEQFF. Here the CDR3 DNA reads TGTGCCAGCAGTGACGGGGAGAATGAGCAGTTCTTC. The chain recombines TRBV6-4 with TRBJ2-1, with a weak D call TRBD2 (5 bases). V dropped 2 bases and J dropped 7 bases, with 6 bases sitting between them. This CDR3 contains 12 residues. Per germline, CDR1 MRHNA and CDR2 SNTAGT.

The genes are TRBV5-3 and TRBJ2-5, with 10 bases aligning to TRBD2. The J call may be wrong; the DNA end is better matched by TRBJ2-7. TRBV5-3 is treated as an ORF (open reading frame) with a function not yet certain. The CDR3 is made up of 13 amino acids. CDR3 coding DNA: TGTGCCAGAAGCAGGACTAGCGGTATCGAGCAGTACTTC. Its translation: CARSRTSGIEQYF.

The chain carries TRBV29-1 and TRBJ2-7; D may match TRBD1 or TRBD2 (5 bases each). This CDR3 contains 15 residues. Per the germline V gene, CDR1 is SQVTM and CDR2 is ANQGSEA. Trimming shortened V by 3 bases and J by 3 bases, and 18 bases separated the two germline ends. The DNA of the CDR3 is TGCAGCGTTGAGGCTTTTCACGGGACGGGCTACGAGCAGTACTTC. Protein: CSVEAFHGTGYEQYF.

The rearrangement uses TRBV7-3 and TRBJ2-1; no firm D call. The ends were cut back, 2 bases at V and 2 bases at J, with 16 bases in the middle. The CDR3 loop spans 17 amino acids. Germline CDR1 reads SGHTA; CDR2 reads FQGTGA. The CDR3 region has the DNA TGTGCCAGCAGCTTAGGCGCCCGGTCAGATGCCTACAATGAGCAGTTCTTC. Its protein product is CASSLGARSDAYNEQFF. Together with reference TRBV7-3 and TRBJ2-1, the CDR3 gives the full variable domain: GAGVSQTPSNKVTEKGKYVELRCDPISGHTALYWYRQSLGQGPEFLIYFQGTGAADDSGLPNDRFFAVRPEGSVSTLKIQRTERGDSAVYLCASSLGARSDAYNEQFFGPGTRLTVL.

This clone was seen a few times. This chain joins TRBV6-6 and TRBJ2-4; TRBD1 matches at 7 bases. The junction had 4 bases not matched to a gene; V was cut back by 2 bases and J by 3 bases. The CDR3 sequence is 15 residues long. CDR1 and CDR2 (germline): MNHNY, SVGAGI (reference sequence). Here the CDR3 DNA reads TGTGCCAGCAGTTACCAGGGGGTAGGCAAAAACATTCAGTACTTC. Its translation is CASSYQGVGKNIQYF.

The CDR3 protein is CASSPTRGGGSPGELFF. CDR3 coding DNA: TGTGCCAGCAGCCCCACCCGGGGTGGCGGGAGTCCCGGGGAGCTGTTTTTT. This chain joins TRBV28 and TRBJ2-2; TRBD2 matches at 7 bases. J gave up 6 bases and V 6 bases, and 16 bases lay outside the gene matches. The V gene's germline CDR1 is MDHEN and CDR2 SYDVKM. This CDR3 is built from 17 residues.

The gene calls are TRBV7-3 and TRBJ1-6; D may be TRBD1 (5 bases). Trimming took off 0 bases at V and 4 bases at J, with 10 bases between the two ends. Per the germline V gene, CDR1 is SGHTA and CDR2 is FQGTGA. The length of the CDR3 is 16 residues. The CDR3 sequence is CASSLTPTAYNSPLHF. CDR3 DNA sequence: TGTGCCAGCAGCTTAACCCCGACAGCTTATAATTCACCCCTCCACTTT.

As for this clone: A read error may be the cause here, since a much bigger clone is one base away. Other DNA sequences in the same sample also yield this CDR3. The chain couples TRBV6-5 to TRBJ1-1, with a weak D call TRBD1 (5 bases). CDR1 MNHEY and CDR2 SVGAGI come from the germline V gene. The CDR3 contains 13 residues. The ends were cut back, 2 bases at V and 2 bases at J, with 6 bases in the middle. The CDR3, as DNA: TGTGCCAGCAGTTACGGGGGTAACACTGAAGCTTTCTTT. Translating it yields CASSYGGNTEAFF.

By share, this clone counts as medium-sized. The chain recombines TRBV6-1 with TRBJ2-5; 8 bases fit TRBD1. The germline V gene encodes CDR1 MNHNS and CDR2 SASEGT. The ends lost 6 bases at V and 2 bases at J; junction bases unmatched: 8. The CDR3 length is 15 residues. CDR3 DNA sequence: TGTGCCAGCAGCCTCGACAGGGGAACTCAAGAGACCCAGTACTTC. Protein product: CASSLDRGTQETQYF.

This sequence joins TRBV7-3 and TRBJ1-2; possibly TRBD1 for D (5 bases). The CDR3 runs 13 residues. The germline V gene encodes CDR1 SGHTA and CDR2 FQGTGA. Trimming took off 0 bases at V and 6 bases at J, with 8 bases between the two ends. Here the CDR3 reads CASSLTGADGYTF. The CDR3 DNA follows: TGTGCCAGCAGCTTAACAGGGGCTGATGGCTACACCTTC.

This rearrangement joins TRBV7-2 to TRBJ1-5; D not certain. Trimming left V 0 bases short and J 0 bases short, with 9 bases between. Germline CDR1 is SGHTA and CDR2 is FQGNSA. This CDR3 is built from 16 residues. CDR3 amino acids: CASSLAGRDSNQPQHF. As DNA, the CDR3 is TGTGCCAGCAGCTTAGCAGGGAGGGATAGCAATCAGCCCCAGCATTTT.

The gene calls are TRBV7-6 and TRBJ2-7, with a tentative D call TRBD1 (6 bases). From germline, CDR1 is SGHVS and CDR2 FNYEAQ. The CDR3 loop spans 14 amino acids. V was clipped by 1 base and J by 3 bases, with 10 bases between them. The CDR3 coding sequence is TGTGCCAGCAGCTTAGGGACAGAGGGCTACGAGCAGTACTTC. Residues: CASSLGTEGYEQYF.

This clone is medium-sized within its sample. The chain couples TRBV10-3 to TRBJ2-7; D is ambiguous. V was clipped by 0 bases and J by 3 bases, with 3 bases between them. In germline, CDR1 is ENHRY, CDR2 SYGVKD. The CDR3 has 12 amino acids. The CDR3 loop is CAISESVYEQYF. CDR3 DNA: TGTGCCATCAGTGAGTCGGTCTACGAGCAGTACTTC.

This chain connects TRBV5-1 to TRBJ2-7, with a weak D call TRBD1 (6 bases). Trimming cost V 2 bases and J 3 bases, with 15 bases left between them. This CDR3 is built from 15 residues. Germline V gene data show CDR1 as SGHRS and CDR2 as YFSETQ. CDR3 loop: CASSFSYTGLYEQYF. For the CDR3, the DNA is TGCGCCAGCAGCTTTTCCTACACAGGGCTCTACGAGCAGTACTTC.

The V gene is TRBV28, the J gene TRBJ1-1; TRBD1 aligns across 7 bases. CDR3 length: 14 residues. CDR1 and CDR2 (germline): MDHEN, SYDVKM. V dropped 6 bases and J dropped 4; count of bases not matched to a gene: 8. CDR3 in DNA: TGTGCCAGCAGCTTGGACAGGCTCGGCACTGAAGCTTTCTTT. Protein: CASSLDRLGTEAFF.

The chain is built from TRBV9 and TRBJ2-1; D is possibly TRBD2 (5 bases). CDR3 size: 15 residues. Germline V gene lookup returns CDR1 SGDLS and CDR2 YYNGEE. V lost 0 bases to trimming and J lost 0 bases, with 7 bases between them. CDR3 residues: CASSVAGNSYNEQFF. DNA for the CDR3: TGTGCCAGCAGCGTAGCGGGGAACTCCTACAATGAGCAGTTCTTC. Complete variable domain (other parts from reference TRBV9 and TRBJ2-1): DSGVTQTPKHLITATGQRVTLRCSPRSGDLSVYWYQQSLDQGLQFLIQYYNGEERAKGNILERFSAQQFPDLHSELNLSSLELGDSALYFCASSVAGNSYNEQFFGPGTRLTVL.

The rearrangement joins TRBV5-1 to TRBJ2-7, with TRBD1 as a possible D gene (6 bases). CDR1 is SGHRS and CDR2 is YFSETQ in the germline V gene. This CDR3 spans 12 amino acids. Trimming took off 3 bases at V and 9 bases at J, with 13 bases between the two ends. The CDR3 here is CASSYTGSAQYF. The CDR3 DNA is TGCGCCAGCAGCTATACAGGGTCGGCGCAGTACTTC.

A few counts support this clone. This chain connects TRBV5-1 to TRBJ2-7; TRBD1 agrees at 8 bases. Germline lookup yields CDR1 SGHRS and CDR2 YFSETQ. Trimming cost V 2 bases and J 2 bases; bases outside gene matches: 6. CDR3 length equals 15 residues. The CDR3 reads CASSLGTGRTYEQYF. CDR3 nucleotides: TGCGCCAGCAGCTTAGGGACAGGAAGGACCTACGAGCAGTACTTC.

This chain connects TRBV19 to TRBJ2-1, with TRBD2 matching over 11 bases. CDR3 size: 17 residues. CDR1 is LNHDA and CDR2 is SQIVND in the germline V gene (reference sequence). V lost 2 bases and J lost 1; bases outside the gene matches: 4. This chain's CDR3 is CASSITSGGPSYNEQFF. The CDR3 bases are TGTGCCAGTAGTATAACTAGCGGGGGCCCTTCCTACAATGAGCAGTTCTTC.

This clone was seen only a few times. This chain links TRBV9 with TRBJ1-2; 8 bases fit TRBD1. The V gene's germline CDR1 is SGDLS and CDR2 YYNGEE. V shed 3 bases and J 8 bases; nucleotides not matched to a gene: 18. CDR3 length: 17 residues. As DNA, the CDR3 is TGTGCCAGCAGCGCCAGTAGGTGGACAGGGAAGGAAAAGGGCTACACCTTC. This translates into CASSASRWTGKEKGYTF.

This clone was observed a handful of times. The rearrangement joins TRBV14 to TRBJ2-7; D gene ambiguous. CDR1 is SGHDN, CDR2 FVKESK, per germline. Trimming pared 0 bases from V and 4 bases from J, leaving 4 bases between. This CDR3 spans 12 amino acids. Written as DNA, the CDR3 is TGTGCCAGCAGCCAAGAGGTTTACGAGCAGTACTTC. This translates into CASSQEVYEQYF.

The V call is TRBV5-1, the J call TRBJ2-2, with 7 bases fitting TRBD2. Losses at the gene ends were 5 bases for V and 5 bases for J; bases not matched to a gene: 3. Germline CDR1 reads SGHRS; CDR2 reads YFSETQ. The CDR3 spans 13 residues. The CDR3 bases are TGCGCCAGCAGTAAAGCGGGAACCGGGGAGCTGTTTTTT. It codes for CASSKAGTGELFF.

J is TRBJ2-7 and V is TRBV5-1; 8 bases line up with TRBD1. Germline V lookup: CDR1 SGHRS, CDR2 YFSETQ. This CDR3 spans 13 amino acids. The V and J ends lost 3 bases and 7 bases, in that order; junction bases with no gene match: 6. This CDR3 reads CASSWDRFGEQYF. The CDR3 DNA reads TGCGCCAGCAGCTGGGACAGGTTTGGGGAGCAGTACTTC. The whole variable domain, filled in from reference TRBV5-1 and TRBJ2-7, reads KAGVTQTPRYLIKTRGQQVTLSCSPISGHRSVSWYQQTPGQGLQFLFEYFSETQRNKGNFPGRFSGRQFSNSRSEMNVSTLELGDSALYLCASSWDRFGEQYFGPGTRLTVT.

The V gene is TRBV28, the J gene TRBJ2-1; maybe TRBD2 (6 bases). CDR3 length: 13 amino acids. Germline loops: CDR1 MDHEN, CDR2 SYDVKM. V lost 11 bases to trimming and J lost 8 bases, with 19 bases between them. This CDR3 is CAAGTGYGDEQFF. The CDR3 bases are TGTGCCGCGGGAACGGGATACGGGGATGAGCAGTTCTTC.

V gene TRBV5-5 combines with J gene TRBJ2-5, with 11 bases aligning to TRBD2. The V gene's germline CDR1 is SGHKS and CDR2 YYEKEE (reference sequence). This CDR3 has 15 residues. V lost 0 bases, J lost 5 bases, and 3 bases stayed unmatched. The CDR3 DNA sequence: TGTGCCAGCAGCTTGGGCCTAGCGGGAGGCGAGACCCAGTACTTC. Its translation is CASSLGLAGGETQYF.

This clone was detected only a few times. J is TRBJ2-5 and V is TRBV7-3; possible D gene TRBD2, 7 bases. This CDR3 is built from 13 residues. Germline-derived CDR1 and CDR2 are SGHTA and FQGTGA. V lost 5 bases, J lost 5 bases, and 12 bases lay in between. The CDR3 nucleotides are TGTGCCAGCAGCCCCGGGGGGCGGGAGACCCAGTACTTC. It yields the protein CASSPGGRETQYF. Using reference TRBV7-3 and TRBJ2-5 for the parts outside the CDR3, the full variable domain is GAGVSQTPSNKVTEKGKYVELRCDPISGHTALYWYRQSLGQGPEFLIYFQGTGAADDSGLPNDRFFAVRPEGSVSTLKIQRTERGDSAVYLCASSPGGRETQYFGPGTRLLVL.

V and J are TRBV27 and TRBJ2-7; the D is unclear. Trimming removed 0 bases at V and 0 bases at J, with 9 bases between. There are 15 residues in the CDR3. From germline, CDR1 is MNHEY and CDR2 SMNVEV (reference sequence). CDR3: CASSLSGTHSYEQYF. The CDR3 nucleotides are TGTGCCAGCAGTTTATCGGGCACCCACTCCTACGAGCAGTACTTC.